Sequencing of this T cell receptor (delta chain) was carried out in a study of γδ T cells in repeated Plasmodium falciparum infection. Overall study: Samples were taken at baseline, before some infections, and 21 days after each. Malian repertoires were sampled cross-sectionally without transmission and longitudinally through febrile malaria. General study findings and limits: The Malian cohort came from a small rural village of predominantly one ethnic group.

Points on this clone: What it recognizes is unknown. A far larger clone is one base from this, pointing to a likely read error. This same CDR3 is encoded by further DNA sequences in the sample.

TCRdb processed the multiplex PCR reads again with the CATT caller. Altogether 75,000 to 95,000 delta-chain clones are present, 0.75% to 1% being singletons, with the ten largest covering around a tenth. This receptor was obtained from a pool of human donors (malaria-infected and uninfected, not separated). The sequencing input was gamma-delta T cells from blood.

The CDR3 loop is CALGEIRNQPERGVLGDFPTDKLIF. The CDR3 DNA follows: TGTGCTCTTGGGGAAATTAGAAACCAGCCAGAAAGGGGCGTACTGGGGGATTTCCCCACCGATAAACTCATCTTT. The V call is TRDV1, the J call TRDJ1; 10 bases are a match to TRDD3. In the absence of a J gene in TCRdb, the DNA was matched to germline to assign it here. Germline-derived CDR1 and CDR2 are TSWWSYY and QGS. This CDR3 comprises 25 residues. The ends lost 2 bases at V and 1 base at J; junction bases unmatched: 31.